The 27 T cell receptor beta chains reported below all come from one sample, sequenced in a study of shared clonotypes between healthy human individuals. Only CD45RO-negative cells positively selected for CCR7 counted as naive CD8 cells, so terminally differentiated effector memory CD45RA+ cells were excluded. TCRdb's copy holds only in-frame clones and misses some; the assay was immunoSEQ multiplex PCR. The sample holds about 700,000 clones, just over 90% seen once. The material sequenced was naive CD8+ T cells sorted from blood. These receptors came from a man under 40 in good health.

The rearrangement uses TRBV19 and TRBJ2-1; D uncertain. The ends were cut back, 5 bases at V and 8 bases at J, with 4 bases in the middle. The germline gives CDR1 LNHDA, CDR2 SQIVND (reference sequence). The CDR3 spans 10 residues. The CDR3 sequence is CASSGHEQFF. CDR3 coding DNA: TGTGCCAGTAGTGGGCATGAGCAGTTCTTC.

Only one count was recorded for this clone. The same CDR3 can be traced to other DNA sequences in this sample. The V and J genes are TRBV19 and TRBJ2-7, with 7 bases identical to TRBD1. The V and J ends lost 3 bases and 1 base, in that order; junction bases with no gene match: 3. This CDR3 comprises 14 residues. The germline CDR1 and CDR2 sequences are LNHDA and SQIVND (reference sequence). Written as DNA, the CDR3 is TGTGCCAGTAGTATTTGGGACAGATCCTACGAGCAGTACTTC. This translates into CASSIWDRSYEQYF. The full variable domain, rest sourced from reference TRBV19 and TRBJ2-7, is DGGITQSPKYLFRKEGQNVTLSCEQNLNHDAMYWYRQDPGQGLRLIYYSQIVNDFQKGDIAEGYSVSREKKESFPLTVTSAQKNPTAFYLCASSIWDRSYEQYFGPGTRLTVT.

The chain joins TRBV7-9 to TRBJ2-7; TRBD1 is a possible D gene (5 bases). Germline CDR1 is SEHNR and CDR2 is FQNEAQ (reference sequence). V gave up 4 bases and J gave up 2 bases, with 9 bases separating them. CDR3 length: 13 amino acids. DNA for the CDR3: TGTGCCAGCAGCTCGACAGTACCCTACGAGCAGTACTTC. Residues: CASSSTVPYEQYF.

This chain uses TRBV19 with TRBJ1-1; a weak D match, TRBD1 (6 bases). Germline values: CDR1 LNHDA, CDR2 SQIVND (reference sequence). Trimming took off 5 bases at V and 8 bases at J, with 15 bases between the two ends. The CDR3 runs to 13 residues. The CDR3 loop reads CASSLAMDREAFF. CDR3 bases: TGTGCCAGTAGTCTAGCAATGGACAGAGAAGCTTTCTTT. The full variable domain, with the rest looked up from reference TRBV19 and TRBJ1-1, is DGGITQSPKYLFRKEGQNVTLSCEQNLNHDAMYWYRQDPGQGLRLIYYSQIVNDFQKGDIAEGYSVSREKKESFPLTVTSAQKNPTAFYLCASSLAMDREAFFGQGTRLTVV.

The chain links TRBV5-5 to TRBJ2-7; possibly TRBD1 or TRBD2 for D (6 bases each). The CDR3 covers 15 residues. Trimming took off 0 bases at V and 3 bases at J, with 13 bases between the two ends. The germline gives CDR1 SGHKS, CDR2 YYEKEE (reference sequence). The CDR3 spells CASSLVGGLVYEQYF. CDR3 nucleotide sequence: TGTGCCAGCAGCTTGGTGGGGGGCTTGGTCTACGAGCAGTACTTC.

The chain is built from TRBV7-2 and TRBJ2-1; D is possibly TRBD2 (6 bases). Trimming removed 0 bases from V and 9 bases from J, with 12 bases in between. The CDR3 extends over 14 amino acids. Per germline, CDR1 SGHTA and CDR2 FQGNSA. CDR3 loop: CASSLASGRGEQFF. The CDR3 bases are TGTGCCAGCAGCTTAGCCTCCGGGAGAGGTGAGCAGTTCTTC.

The chain has TRBV4-2 and TRBJ2-7; 8 nucleotides match TRBD1. Germline V CDR1 and CDR2: LGHNA, YNFKEQ. The CDR3 contains 14 residues. V shed 4 bases, J shed 4 bases, and the junction held 6 bases outside the gene matches. The CDR3 bases are TGTGCCAGCAGCCTTGACAGGGGAACTTACGAGCAGTACTTC. Its protein product is CASSLDRGTYEQYF.

The table lists this clone with a count of one. The genes are TRBV6-6 and TRBJ2-1; 14 bases are a match to TRBD2. This CDR3 region has 16 residues. The ends lost 5 bases at V and 9 bases at J; junction bases unmatched: 9. Germline V gene sequence: CDR1 MNHNY, CDR2 SVGAGI (reference sequence). The CDR3 DNA reads TGTGCCAGCAGTACCAGTGGGACTAGCGGGAGCGTTGAGCAGTTCTTC. It encodes CASSTSGTSGSVEQFF.

This sequence joins TRBV7-9 and TRBJ1-5; unclear D gene. Deletions cut 4 bases from V and 8 bases from J, with 9 bases between. This CDR3 comprises 12 residues. Germline V gives CDR1 SEHNR, CDR2 FQNEAQ (reference sequence). The CDR3 reads CASSYSTEPQHF. In nucleotides, the CDR3 is TGTGCCAGCAGCTACTCCACGGAGCCCCAGCATTTT. Full variable domain (outside the CDR3, taken from reference TRBV7-9 and TRBJ1-5): DTGVSQNPRHKITKRGQNVTFRCDPISEHNRLYWYRQTLGQGPEFLTYFQNEAQLEKSRLLSDRFSAERPKGSFSTLEIQRTEQGDSAMYLCASSYSTEPQHFGDGTRLSIL.

This chain uses TRBV2 with TRBJ2-5, with D possibly being TRBD2 (6 bases). Germline V gene sequence: CDR1 SNHLY, CDR2 FYNNEI. This CDR3 is 14 amino acids long. V dropped 9 bases and J dropped 5 bases, with 19 bases sitting between them. The CDR3 nucleotides are TGTGCCAGTACGGGACTTTGGGATGGGGAGACCCAGTACTTC. Amino acids: CASTGLWDGETQYF.

The rearrangement links TRBV9 to TRBJ2-7; D remains ambiguous. With 1 base removed from V and 1 base from J, the gap between germline ends came to 12 bases. The CDR3 has 15 amino acids. Germline assignment: CDR1 SGDLS and CDR2 YYNGEE. The CDR3 coding sequence is TGTGCCAGCAGCGTATTAGCTGCTGGTTCCTACGAGCAGTACTTC. Protein sequence: CASSVLAAGSYEQYF.

The J gene is TRBJ2-1, the V gene TRBV27; TRBD1 matches at 10 bases. This CDR3 comprises 14 residues. CDR1 is MNHEY and CDR2 is SMNVEV in the germline V gene (reference sequence). V trimming: 10 bases; J trimming: 9 bases; junction bases outside the gene matches: 12. The CDR3 loop is CATQPGQGTGEQFF. For the CDR3, the DNA is TGTGCCACCCAACCGGGACAGGGGACAGGTGAGCAGTTCTTC.

Of note for this clone: The junction does not match germline at one end; this may be a read error. The V call is TRBV5-3, the J call TRBJ2-3; D uncertain. TRBV5-3 is assigned to the ORF class and has an uncertain function. The CDR3 covers 12 residues. CDR3 bases: TGTGCCAGCAGCTTGGCCGCAGATACGCAGTATTTT. This translates into CASSLAADTQYF.

This chain joins TRBV2 and TRBJ1-1, with 7 bases that match TRBD1. The V gene's germline CDR1 is SNHLY and CDR2 FYNNEI. The CDR3 is made up of 18 amino acids. Trimming removed 4 bases from V and 0 bases from J; junction bases left unmatched: 14. The CDR3 DNA reads as TGTGCCAGCAGTGTTGCAGGGGCAGGGGGAGGGATGAACACTGAAGCTTTCTTT. It codes for CASSVAGAGGGMNTEAFF.

V usage is TRBV7-8 and J usage is TRBJ2-7, with 11 bases matching TRBD2. Germline CDR1 reads SGHVS; CDR2 reads FQNEAQ. The CDR3 runs to 15 residues. The V and J ends lost 6 bases and 3 bases, in that order; junction bases with no gene match: 7. The CDR3 loop is CASSDSGLAVYEQYF. DNA of the CDR3: TGTGCCAGCAGTGATTCGGGACTAGCGGTCTACGAGCAGTACTTC.

This rearrangement joins TRBV15 to TRBJ1-4; maybe TRBD1 (6 bases). The germline V gene encodes CDR1 LNHNV and CDR2 YYDKDF (reference sequence). The ends were cut back, 0 bases at V and 7 bases at J, with 12 bases in the middle. The CDR3 spans 15 residues. CDR3 in amino acids: CATSRDRRGAEKLFF. The DNA for the CDR3 is TGTGCCACCAGCAGAGATCGTAGGGGGGCTGAAAAACTGTTTTTT. Together with reference TRBV15 and TRBJ1-4, the CDR3 gives the full variable domain: DAMVIQNPRYQVTQFGKPVTLSCSQTLNHNVMYWYQQKSSQAPKLLFHYYDKDFNNEADTPDNFQSRRPNTSFCFLDIRSPGLGDTAMYLCATSRDRRGAEKLFFGSGTQLSVL.

This chain connects TRBV19 to TRBJ1-1; D ambiguous. The CDR3 covers 15 residues. The germline V gene encodes CDR1 LNHDA and CDR2 SQIVND (reference sequence). The V gene lost 6 bases and the J gene lost 0 bases, with 14 bases spanning the gap. The CDR3, as DNA: TGTGCCAGTAGAAACATCTCGACCGTGAACACTGAAGCTTTCTTT. It specifies CASRNISTVNTEAFF.

The chain has TRBV11-1 and TRBJ2-3, with D maybe TRBD1 (6 bases). Germline V lookup: CDR1 SGHAT, CDR2 FQDESV (reference sequence). This CDR3 spans 18 amino acids. V lost 5 bases to trimming and J lost 1 base, with 22 bases between them. The chain's CDR3 is CASSLARGPGHRTDTQYF. In DNA form, the CDR3 reads TGTGCCAGCAGCCTGGCCAGGGGCCCGGGACACCGCACAGATACGCAGTATTTT.

This chain links TRBV12-5 with TRBJ2-1; D may be TRBD2 (7 bases). CDR3 size: 11 residues. The ends were cut back, 7 bases at V and 15 bases at J, with 16 bases in the middle. Germline CDR1 reads LGHNT; CDR2 reads FRNRAP. The CDR3 loop is CASAGRGGGFF. The CDR3 region has the DNA TGTGCTAGTGCGGGTAGGGGAGGGGGGTTCTTC.

CDR3 DNA sequence: TGCGCCAGCAGCCAGGAACCCCCTCTAGCGGGAAGTACCGAGCAGTACTTC. Protein product: CASSQEPPLAGSTEQYF. The chain links TRBV4-1 to TRBJ2-7, with 9 positions matching TRBD2. With 3 bases clipped from V and 6 bases from J, the junction kept 15 bases outside the gene matches. The CDR3 has 17 amino acids. Looked up from germline, CDR1 is MGHRA and CDR2 is YSYEKL.

This clone was counted once. The rearrangement uses TRBV9 and TRBJ2-1, with 14 bases identical to TRBD2. The CDR3 spans 18 residues. CDR1 is SGDLS, CDR2 YYNGEE, per germline. V trimming: 3 bases; J trimming: 5 bases; junction bases outside the gene matches: 10. The CDR3 nucleotides read TGTGCCAGCAGCGGGGGGGGACTAGCGGGAGCACCCAACAATGAGCAGTTCTTC. This codes for CASSGGGLAGAPNNEQFF.

The V call is TRBV5-4, the J call TRBJ2-1, with TRBD2 matching over 9 bases. Trimming cost V 0 bases and J 0 bases; bases outside gene matches: 7. CDR3 length: 18 residues. Germline V gene lookup returns CDR1 SGHNT and CDR2 YYREEE (reference sequence). The CDR3 reads CASSLAYPTSGSYNEQFF. For the CDR3, the DNA is TGTGCCAGCAGCTTGGCCTATCCGACTAGCGGCTCCTACAATGAGCAGTTCTTC. Full variable domain (remainder filled in from reference TRBV5-4 and TRBJ2-1): ETGVTQSPTHLIKTRGQQVTLRCSSQSGHNTVSWYQQALGQGPQFIFQYYREEENGRGNFPPRFSGLQFPNYSSELNVNALELDDSALYLCASSLAYPTSGSYNEQFFGPGTRLTVL.

V is TRBV11-3 and J is TRBJ2-1, with D tentatively TRBD2 (7 bases). The CDR3 runs 16 residues. In germline, CDR1 is SGHNT, CDR2 YENEEA. With 5 bases removed from V and 4 bases from J, the gap between germline ends came to 18 bases. The CDR3 reads CASSTGAGTRYNEQFF. The CDR3 nucleotides are TGTGCCAGCAGCACCGGAGCGGGGACAAGATACAATGAGCAGTTCTTC.

The chain couples TRBV6-5 to TRBJ1-4; D is undetermined. CDR3 size: 15 residues. Germline assignment: CDR1 MNHEY and CDR2 SVGAGI. With 0 bases removed from V and 3 bases from J, the gap between germline ends came to 8 bases. CDR3 in amino acids: CASSYSNGPNEKLFF. As DNA, the CDR3 is TGTGCCAGCAGTTACTCGAACGGTCCTAATGAAAAACTGTTTTTT.

This chain joins TRBV4-1 and TRBJ2-5; D possibly corresponds to TRBD1 (5 bases). Germline CDR1 reads MGHRA; CDR2 reads YSYEKL. The CDR3 contains 15 residues. V was cut by 0 bases and J by 2 bases, with 10 bases left in between. In DNA form, the CDR3 reads TGCGCCAGCAGCCAAGAGATGCGACAGCAAGAGACCCAGTACTTC. This codes for CASSQEMRQQETQYF.

The genes are TRBV11-3 and TRBJ2-1; D not certain. Germline V gene data show CDR1 as SGHNT and CDR2 as YENEEA. The CDR3 length is 15 residues. V lost 1 base, J lost 12 bases, and 19 bases lay in between. The CDR3 DNA is TGTGCCAGCAGCTTAGGTATGGGAACGGTCGATGGGCAGTTCTTC. It codes for CASSLGMGTVDGQFF.

The rearrangement links TRBV7-8 to TRBJ2-7; 8 positions match TRBD1. Germline loops: CDR1 SGHVS, CDR2 FQNEAQ. V lost 5 bases and J lost 5; bases outside the gene matches: 11. The CDR3 has 15 residues. CDR3 in amino acids: CASSHPTGATHEQYF. As DNA, the CDR3 is TGTGCCAGCAGCCACCCGACAGGGGCGACCCACGAGCAGTACTTC.